Reported below is one T cell receptor beta chain. The CDR3 totals 15 residues. CDR1 and CDR2 from the germline V gene are MNHEY and SMNVEV (reference sequence). V lost 7 bases to trimming and J lost 6 bases; unmatched junction nucleotides: 13. In the study's own analysis: The assay estimated nucleated cells by amplifying reference gene primers. Clones were sequenced by immunoSEQ multiplex PCR, and TCRdb holds only the in-frame ones, with some missing. The DNA gave D and trimming, while V, J and clone size come from that table. Of around 46,000 clones in the sample, about 76% were seen once. The sample originates from a study of blood T cell repertoires in COVID-19. Overall study: Sites in the United States, Italy and Spain provided acute and convalescent COVID-19 samples. In each case, the material was cDNA or gDNA derived from T cells, B-cell-depleted T cells, or PBMCs.

The source material was peripheral blood. This TCR was recovered from a human donor with active or convalescent COVID-19. The donor label of this sample is uncertain. The chain combines TRBV27 with TRBJ2-3; 7 positions match TRBD2. The CDR3 loop is CASTKGGSMRDTQYF. The CDR3 nucleotides read TGTGCCAGCACCAAGGGCGGGAGCATGAGGGATACGCAGTATTTT.